The 25 T cell receptor beta chains presented below share a single source sample, sequenced in a study of beta chain features in type 1 diabetes. Study-wide results and limits: Patients with Type 1 diabetes showed moderately but significantly shorter TCRB CDR3s in all four CD4+ subsets.

No cognate antigen is known for these TCRs. The isolated RNA, all of it, was reverse transcribed, so expressed TCRB transcripts were what got sequenced. Produced via immunoSEQ multiplex PCR; TCRdb's table is partial and in-frame only. The table includes fewer than 400,000 clones, about a tenth detected once. Sequencing was performed on central memory CD4+ T cells from blood. The receptor source for this set is a young man with type 1 diabetes.

This clone showed up many times. The rearrangement uses TRBV2 and TRBJ1-3; the D is unclear. Germline CDR1 and CDR2: SNHLY and FYNNEI. V lost 6 bases, J lost 1 base, and 13 bases lay in between. The CDR3 length is 15 residues. The DNA for the CDR3 is TGTGCCAGCAGCGAAAGGAGGCCTTCTGGAAACACCATATATTTT. It translates to CASSERRPSGNTIYF. Full variable domain (outside the CDR3, taken from reference TRBV2 and TRBJ1-3): EPEVTQTPSHQVTQMGQEVILRCVPISNHLYFYWYRQILGQKVEFLVSFYNNEISEKSEIFDDQFSVERPDGSNFTLKIRSTKLEDSAMYFCASSERRPSGNTIYFGEGSWLTVV.

This clone was detected a few times. The genes are TRBV4-1 and TRBJ1-4, with 7 bases lining up with TRBD1. Germline assignment: CDR1 MGHRA and CDR2 YSYEKL. V trimming: 1 base; J trimming: 8 bases; junction bases outside the gene matches: 7. CDR3 length: 15 amino acids. The CDR3 loop is CASSQGSAGGEKLFF. CDR3 DNA: TGCGCCAGCAGCCAAGGTTCGGCAGGGGGGGAAAAACTGTTTTTT.

A remark on this clone: The junction shows a germline mismatch at one end, possibly a read error. This chain uses TRBV7-2 with TRBJ2-4; D possibly corresponds to TRBD2 (6 bases). Germline values: CDR1 SGHTA, CDR2 FQGNSA. This CDR3 spans 13 amino acids. The CDR3 nucleotides are TGTGCCAGCACCTTAGGAGGGTTAGACATTCAGTACTTC. It translates to CASTLGGLDIQYF.

This clone was seen a handful of times. Other DNA sequences within the sample encode an identical CDR3. This rearrangement joins TRBV5-1 to TRBJ2-7; D unclear. Germline loops: CDR1 SGHRS, CDR2 YFSETQ. Trimming removed 5 bases at V and 3 bases at J, with 6 bases between. This CDR3 has 11 amino acids. DNA of the CDR3: TGCGCCAGCAGTAAAGACTACGAGCAGTACTTC. Translated, it gives CASSKDYEQYF.

This clone was seen only a few times. V is TRBV9 and J is TRBJ1-4, with TRBD1 as a possible D gene (5 bases). V lost 0 bases and J lost 8, with 14 bases in between. CDR1 is SGDLS and CDR2 is YYNGEE in the germline V gene. This CDR3 is built from 15 residues. CDR3 sequence reads: CASSVVPDGGEKLFF. The CDR3 bases are TGTGCCAGCAGCGTAGTCCCAGATGGGGGAGAAAAACTGTTTTTT.

This sequence joins TRBV29-1 and TRBJ2-2; D is possibly TRBD1 (5 bases). The V end was cut by 3 bases, the J end by 2 bases, with 7 bases between. Germline V gene data show CDR1 as SQVTM and CDR2 as ANQGSEA. The CDR3 loop spans 13 amino acids. This chain's CDR3 is CSVDRTNTGELFF. CDR3 in DNA: TGCAGCGTTGACAGGACAAACACCGGGGAGCTGTTTTTT.

This clone was seen more than once but under ten times. This rearrangement joins TRBV7-2 to TRBJ2-5, with D maybe TRBD2 (6 bases). V was pared by 2 bases and J by 4 bases, with 23 bases between. The CDR3 spans 18 residues. Looked up from germline, CDR1 is SGHTA and CDR2 is FQGNSA. This CDR3 reads CASSLIGQEGFIRETQYF. CDR3 bases: TGTGCCAGCAGCTTAATTGGCCAGGAGGGTTTTATACGAGAGACCCAGTACTTC.

Only a few counts were recorded for this clone. The V call is TRBV4-3, the J call TRBJ2-6; 8 nucleotides line up with TRBD1. CDR1 is LGHNA and CDR2 is YSLEER in the germline V gene. The CDR3 is made up of 18 amino acids. Trimming at V came to 1 base and at J to 1 base, leaving 6 bases not matched to a gene. The DNA for the CDR3 is TGCGCCAGCAGCCAAGGACAGGGGAGAAGTTCTGGGGCCAACGTCCTGACTTTC. Protein: CASSQGQGRSSGANVLTF.

This clone was found many times. J is TRBJ2-5 and V is TRBV29-1, with D possibly being TRBD1 or TRBD2 (5 bases each). Trimming stripped 5 bases from V and 4 bases from J, with 17 bases between. The CDR3 is made up of 14 amino acids. CDR1 and CDR2 from the germline V gene are SQVTM and ANQGSEA. The CDR3 DNA is TGCAGCGTTACATGGGACCCCCAAGGAGAGACCCAGTACTTC. Translated: CSVTWDPQGETQYF.

In nucleotides, the CDR3 is TGTGCCAGCAGCATTACAGGGGGCGGAGGAGAGACCCAGTACTTC. Translation: CASSITGGGGETQYF. The chain links TRBV27 to TRBJ2-5, with 9 bases that match TRBD1. Germline V gene sequence: CDR1 MNHEY, CDR2 SMNVEV (reference sequence). The trim removed 6 bases at V and 4 bases at J, leaving 9 bases unmatched. The CDR3 sequence is 15 residues long.

The chain recombines TRBV6-1 with TRBJ1-2; D gene unclear. The CDR3 is 11 residues long. Germline V gene sequence: CDR1 MNHNS, CDR2 SASEGT. Trimming took 10 bases from V and 1 from J, leaving 7 bases between them. The CDR3 sequence is CATFLNYGYTF. For the CDR3, the DNA is TGTGCCACCTTTCTTAACTATGGCTACACCTTC.

In this sample, this clone turned up a few times. The rearrangement uses TRBV11-2 and TRBJ1-4; maybe TRBD1 (6 bases). CDR1 and CDR2 from the germline V gene are SGHAT and FQNNGV. This CDR3 has 15 residues. V gave up 5 bases and J gave up 10 bases, with 20 bases separating them. The DNA for the CDR3 is TGTGCCAGCAGCCGCCGGGACACCACCGATGGAAAACTGTTTTTT. The encoded protein is CASSRRDTTDGKLFF. The full variable domain, completed using reference TRBV11-2 and TRBJ1-4, is EAGVAQSPRYKIIEKRQSVAFWCNPISGHATLYWYQQILGQGPKLLIQFQNNGVVDDSQLPKDRFSAERLKGVDSTLKIQPAKLEDSAVYLCASSRRDTTDGKLFFGSGTQLSVL.

This clone occurred a few times. The rearrangement links TRBV10-3 to TRBJ2-7; 9 bases align to TRBD2. This CDR3 has 13 residues. The germline gives CDR1 ENHRY, CDR2 SYGVKD. Trimming took 4 bases from V and 6 from J; bases not matched to a gene: 4. CDR3 nucleotide sequence: TGTGCCATCAGTGTGGCGACTAGCGGCGAGCAGTACTTC. Protein sequence: CAISVATSGEQYF.

Only a few counts were recorded for this clone. V usage is TRBV6-5 and J usage is TRBJ1-2; D is ambiguous. Per germline, CDR1 MNHEY and CDR2 SVGAGI. The CDR3 has 14 residues. The V end was cut by 4 bases, the J end by 4 bases, with 13 bases between. CDR3 sequence: CASSSEALSYGYTF. CDR3 sequence (DNA): TGTGCCAGCAGTTCAGAAGCCCTCTCCTATGGCTACACCTTC.

This clone was recorded only once. This chain uses TRBV11-2 with TRBJ2-5, with unresolved D. The end of the DNA aligns better with TRBJ2-7, so the J call may be wrong. The CDR3 contains 15 residues. Germline CDR1 SGHAT, CDR2 FQNNGV. CDR3 nucleotide sequence: TGTGCCAGCAGCTTAAGGGTAGACGAATCTAACGAGCAGTACTTC. Its translation: CASSLRVDESNEQYF.

The chain couples TRBV6-5 to TRBJ1-4, with 7 nucleotides matching TRBD1. Losses at the gene ends were 0 bases for V and 7 bases for J; bases not matched to a gene: 5. The CDR3 has 15 amino acids. CDR1 and CDR2 from the germline V gene are MNHEY and SVGAGI. CDR3 region: CASSYSGGLGEKLFF. The CDR3 region has the DNA TGTGCCAGCAGTTACTCAGGGGGCTTGGGTGAAAAACTGTTTTTT.

This chain links TRBV4-3 with TRBJ1-1, with TRBD1 as a possible D gene (5 bases). CDR1 LGHNA and CDR2 YSLEER come from the germline V gene. CDR3 length: 17 amino acids. Trimming left V 4 bases short and J 3 bases short, with 21 bases between. CDR3 region: CASSPAGGKIRDTEAFF. Here the CDR3 DNA reads TGCGCCAGCAGCCCCGCTGGGGGAAAAATTAGGGACACTGAAGCTTTCTTT.

The chain employs TRBV15 and TRBJ2-5, with D possibly TRBD2 on 6 matching bases. The V end lost 2 bases, the J end lost 4 bases, and 14 bases lay between the germline ends. The CDR3 is made up of 15 amino acids. In germline, CDR1 is LNHNV, CDR2 YYDKDF (reference sequence). CDR3 protein: CATSRPAGPVETQYF. The CDR3 DNA reads as TGTGCCACCAGCAGACCGGCGGGGCCGGTAGAGACCCAGTACTTC.

This clone was detected only a few times. This chain links TRBV9 with TRBJ2-7, with no clear D. Germline V gene data show CDR1 as SGDLS and CDR2 as YYNGEE. Trimming took off 0 bases at V and 6 bases at J, with 16 bases between the two ends. The CDR3 covers 15 residues. CDR3 DNA sequence: TGTGCCAGCAGCGTAGGGGCTCTAGTTGGTAGCGAGCAGTACTTC. Translation: CASSVGALVGSEQYF.

The chain has TRBV7-9 and TRBJ1-6; D not certain. Trimming took off 5 bases at V and 11 bases at J, with 16 bases between the two ends. CDR1 and CDR2 from the germline V gene are SEHNR and FQNEAQ (reference sequence). This CDR3 has 14 residues. The CDR3 region is CASSLGPEDPPLHF. CDR3 DNA sequence: TGTGCCAGCAGCCTCGGGCCTGAGGATCCACCCCTCCACTTT.

Note on this clone: The sample holds other DNA sequences that translate to the same CDR3. V gene TRBV6-6 combines with J gene TRBJ2-7; TRBD1 matches at 9 bases. J gave up 3 bases and V 2 bases, and 2 bases lay outside the gene matches. The germline CDR1 and CDR2 sequences are MNHNY and SVGAGI (reference sequence). This CDR3 spans 14 amino acids. The CDR3 DNA reads as TGTGCCAGCAGTTACCCGGGACAGGGCTACGAGCAGTACTTC. Its translation: CASSYPGQGYEQYF.

J is TRBJ2-3 and V is TRBV21-1; TRBD1, the table's D call, was not compared with the DNA. TRBV21-1 is described as a pseudogene. There are 12 residues in the CDR3. DNA for the CDR3: TGTCGTCGGGACAGGGTTGGTGATACGCAGTATTTT. Its translation: CRRDRVGDTQYF.

This sequence joins TRBV18 and TRBJ2-7; TRBD1 matches 8 bases. Germline lookup yields CDR1 KGHSH and CDR2 LQKENI. Trimming cost V 3 bases and J 3 bases; bases outside gene matches: 10. The CDR3 has 16 residues. CDR3 sequence reads: CASSPFGQGGDYEQYF. In DNA, the CDR3 is TGTGCCAGCTCACCCTTCGGACAGGGTGGGGACTACGAGCAGTACTTC.

V gene TRBV10-2 combines with J gene TRBJ2-3; 8 positions match TRBD2. J was trimmed by 5 bases and V by 3 bases; bases with no gene match: 13. Germline V gene sequence: CDR1 WSHSY, CDR2 SAAADI. This CDR3 is built from 17 residues. CDR3: CASSDPSGGGQGDTQYF. CDR3 nucleotides: TGCGCCAGCAGTGACCCCTCGGGCGGGGGGCAAGGAGATACGCAGTATTTT.

This clone was counted a few times. The gene calls are TRBV4-1 and TRBJ2-5; D is unresolved. Germline CDR1 and CDR2: MGHRA and YSYEKL. V lost 3 bases to trimming and J lost 7 bases, with 15 bases between them. This CDR3 region has 14 residues. CDR3 in DNA: TGCGCCAGCAGCCAGACCGACGCGAGAGGGACCCAGTACTTC. Translation: CASSQTDARGTQYF.